The present T cell receptor (beta chain) was sequenced within a study of T cell changes during pregnancy in multiple sclerosis. Produced via immunoSEQ multiplex PCR; TCRdb's table is partial and in-frame only. The sample gives about 61,000 clones, over 85% of which show up once; roughly 2.7% is in the top ten. Germline CDR1 reads SGHRS; CDR2 reads YFSETQ. Trimming took off 0 bases at V and 2 bases at J, with 12 bases between the two ends. The CDR3 sequence is 15 residues long. The clonotype comes from a female donor with multiple sclerosis, enrolled in a pregnancy study. The sequences come from CD8+ T cells from peripheral blood mononuclear cells, collected in the third trimester of pregnancy. This chain connects TRBV5-1 to TRBJ2-7; the D is unclear. CDR3 bases: TGCGCCAGCAGCTTGGAGTCAGGTCTTACCTACGAGCAGTACTTC. This encodes CASSLESGLTYEQYF.